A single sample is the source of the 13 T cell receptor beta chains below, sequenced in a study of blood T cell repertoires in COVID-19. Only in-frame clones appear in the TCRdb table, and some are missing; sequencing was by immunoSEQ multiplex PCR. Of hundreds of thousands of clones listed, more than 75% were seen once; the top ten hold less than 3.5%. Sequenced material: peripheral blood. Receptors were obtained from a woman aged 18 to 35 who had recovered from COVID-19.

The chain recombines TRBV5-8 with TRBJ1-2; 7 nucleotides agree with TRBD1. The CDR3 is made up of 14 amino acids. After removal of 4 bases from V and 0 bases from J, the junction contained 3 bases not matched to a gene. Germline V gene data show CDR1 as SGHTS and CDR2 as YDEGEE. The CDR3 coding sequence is TGTGCCAGCAGCCCACAGGGGACTAACTATGGCTACACCTTC. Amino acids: CASSPQGTNYGYTF.

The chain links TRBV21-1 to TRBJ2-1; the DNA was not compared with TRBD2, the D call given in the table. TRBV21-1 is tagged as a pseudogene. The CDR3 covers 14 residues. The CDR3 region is CASRSLAGYNEQFF. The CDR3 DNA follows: TGTGCCAGCAGGTCTCTAGCGGGATACAATGAGCAGTTCTTC.

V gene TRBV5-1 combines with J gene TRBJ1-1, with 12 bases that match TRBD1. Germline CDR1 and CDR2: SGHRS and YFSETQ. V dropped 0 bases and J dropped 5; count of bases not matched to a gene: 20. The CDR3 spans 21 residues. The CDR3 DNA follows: TGCGCCAGCAGCTTGGGAATCCGGGACAGGGGGCGCAATCGGAGGGAGACTGAAGCTTTCTTT. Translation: CASSLGIRDRGRNRRETEAFF. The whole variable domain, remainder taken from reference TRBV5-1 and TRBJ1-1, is KAGVTQTPRYLIKTRGQQVTLSCSPISGHRSVSWYQQTPGQGLQFLFEYFSETQRNKGNFPGRFSGRQFSNSRSEMNVSTLELGDSALYLCASSLGIRDRGRNRRETEAFFGQGTRLTVV.

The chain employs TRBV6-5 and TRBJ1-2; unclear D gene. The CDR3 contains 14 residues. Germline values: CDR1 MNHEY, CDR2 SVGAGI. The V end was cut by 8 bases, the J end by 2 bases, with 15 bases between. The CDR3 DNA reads TGTGCCAGCTCATCCACGACACGGAACTATGGCTACACCTTC. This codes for CASSSTTRNYGYTF.

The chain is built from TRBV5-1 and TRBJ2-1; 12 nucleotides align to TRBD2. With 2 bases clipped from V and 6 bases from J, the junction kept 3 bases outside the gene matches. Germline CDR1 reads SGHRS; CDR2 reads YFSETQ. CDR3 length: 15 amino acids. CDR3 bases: TGCGCCAGCAGCTTACTAGCGGGAGGTTCCAATGAGCAGTTCTTC. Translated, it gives CASSLLAGGSNEQFF.

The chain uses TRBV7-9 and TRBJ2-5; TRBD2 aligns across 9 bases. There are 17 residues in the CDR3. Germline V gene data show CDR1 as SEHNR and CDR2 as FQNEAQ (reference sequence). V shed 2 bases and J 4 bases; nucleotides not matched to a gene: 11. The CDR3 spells CASSLMFGREGRETQYF. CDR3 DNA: TGTGCCAGCAGCTTAATGTTCGGGCGGGAGGGCCGAGAGACCCAGTACTTC.

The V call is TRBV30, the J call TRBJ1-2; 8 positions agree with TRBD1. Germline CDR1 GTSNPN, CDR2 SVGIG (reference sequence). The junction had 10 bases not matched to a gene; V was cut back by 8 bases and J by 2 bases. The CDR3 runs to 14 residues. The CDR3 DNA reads TGTGCCGGAGGACAGGGAAGTCTCAACTATGGCTACACCTTC. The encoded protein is CAGGQGSLNYGYTF.

The CDR3 nucleotides are TGTGCCAGCAGCCCCCGGGGGACTTACGTCTCGGATGAGCAGTTCTTC. It is translated as CASSPRGTYVSDEQFF. The chain has TRBV7-7 and TRBJ2-1, with TRBD2 as a possible D gene (6 bases). CDR3 length equals 16 residues. Germline V gene lookup returns CDR1 SSHAT and CDR2 FNYEAQ (reference sequence). Trimming took off 5 bases at V and 8 bases at J, with 22 bases between the two ends. The full variable domain, with the rest looked up from reference TRBV7-7 and TRBJ2-1, is GAGVSQSPRYKVTKRGQDVTLRCDPISSHATLYWYQQALGQGPEFLTYFNYEAQPDKSGLPSDRFSAERPEGSISTLTIQRTEQRDSAMYRCASSPRGTYVSDEQFFGPGTRLTVL.

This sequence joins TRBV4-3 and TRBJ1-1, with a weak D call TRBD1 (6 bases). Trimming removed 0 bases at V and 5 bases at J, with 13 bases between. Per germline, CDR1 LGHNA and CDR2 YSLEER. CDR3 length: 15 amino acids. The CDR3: CASSQDLGARTEAFF. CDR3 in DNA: TGCGCCAGCAGCCAAGATTTGGGGGCGCGAACTGAAGCTTTCTTT.

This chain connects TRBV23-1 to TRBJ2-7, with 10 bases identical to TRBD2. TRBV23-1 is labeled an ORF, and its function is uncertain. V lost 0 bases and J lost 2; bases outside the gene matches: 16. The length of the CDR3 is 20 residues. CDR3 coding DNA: TGCGCCAGCAGTCAATCGTTACTAGCGGGGCCACGAAGTCTCGCCTACGAGCAGTACGTC. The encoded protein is CASSQSLLAGPRSLAYEQYV.

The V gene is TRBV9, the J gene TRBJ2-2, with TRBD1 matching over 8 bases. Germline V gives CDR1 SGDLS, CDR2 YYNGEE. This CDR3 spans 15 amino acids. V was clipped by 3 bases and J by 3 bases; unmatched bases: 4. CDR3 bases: TGTGCCAGCAGCGCGACGACAGGGGACACCGGGGAGCTGTTTTTT. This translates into CASSATTGDTGELFF.

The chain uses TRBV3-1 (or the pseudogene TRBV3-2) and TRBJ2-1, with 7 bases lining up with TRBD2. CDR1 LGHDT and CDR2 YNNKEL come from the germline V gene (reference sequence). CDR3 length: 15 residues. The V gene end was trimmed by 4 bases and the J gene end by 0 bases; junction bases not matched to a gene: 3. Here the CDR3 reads CASSLTSSSYNEQFF. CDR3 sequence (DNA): TGTGCCAGCAGCCTGACTAGCAGCTCCTACAATGAGCAGTTCTTC.

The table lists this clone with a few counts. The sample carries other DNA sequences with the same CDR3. Here the CDR3 reads CASSYGLAGAYEQYV. CDR3 sequence (DNA): TGTGCCAGCAGTTACGGACTAGCGGGAGCCTACGAGCAGTACGTC. The gene calls are TRBV6-2 or TRBV6-3 and TRBJ2-7, with 13 bases fitting TRBD2. CDR1 MNHEY and CDR2 SVGEGT come from the germline V gene. Losses at the gene ends were 2 bases for V and 2 bases for J; bases not matched to a gene: 0. This CDR3 has 15 amino acids.